The present T cell receptor (beta chain) was sequenced within a study of blood T cells in healthy people across ages. This clonotype has at least ten counts. What it binds is not known. The study, taken as a whole, reports: Diversity was estimated from one million T cells, and these estimates were considered underestimates.

Using a J-beta primer mix together with a sample-barcoded 5' primer, a second PCR was run for 7 to 11 cycles. TCRdb analysed the 5' RACE reads with MiXCR anew, one entry per CDR3 protein. Of about 2 million distinct CDR3 sequences listed, around half are singletons. The CDR3 spans 13 residues. V shed 1 base and J shed 0 bases, with 4 bases lying between them. Germline assignment: CDR1 MGHRA and CDR2 YSYEKL. This TCR derives from a woman between 40 and 50 years old in good health. Material: blood. The rearrangement uses TRBV4-1 and TRBJ2-7; D remains ambiguous. The CDR3 coding sequence is TGCGCCAGCAGCCAAGGAACCTCCTACGAGCAGTACTTC. Translating gives CASSQGTSYEQYF.